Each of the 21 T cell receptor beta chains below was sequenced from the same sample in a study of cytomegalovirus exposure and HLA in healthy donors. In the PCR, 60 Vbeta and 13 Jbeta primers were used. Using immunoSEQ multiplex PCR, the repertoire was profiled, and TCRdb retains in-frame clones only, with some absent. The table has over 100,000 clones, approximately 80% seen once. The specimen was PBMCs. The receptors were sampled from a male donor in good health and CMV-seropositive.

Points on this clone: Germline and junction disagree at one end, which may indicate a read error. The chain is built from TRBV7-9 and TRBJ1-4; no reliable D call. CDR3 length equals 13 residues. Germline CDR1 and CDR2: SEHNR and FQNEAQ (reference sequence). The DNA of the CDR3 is TGTTCCAGCAGCCGAGAGACAAATGAAAAACTGTTTTTT. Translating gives CSSSRETNEKLFF.

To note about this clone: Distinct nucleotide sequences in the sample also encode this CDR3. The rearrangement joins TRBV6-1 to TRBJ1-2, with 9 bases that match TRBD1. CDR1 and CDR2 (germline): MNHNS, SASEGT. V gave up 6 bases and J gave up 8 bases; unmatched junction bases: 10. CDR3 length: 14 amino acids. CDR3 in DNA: TGTGCCAGCAGGCTGGACAGGGGAAGGCAGGGCTACACCTTC. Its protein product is CASRLDRGRQGYTF.

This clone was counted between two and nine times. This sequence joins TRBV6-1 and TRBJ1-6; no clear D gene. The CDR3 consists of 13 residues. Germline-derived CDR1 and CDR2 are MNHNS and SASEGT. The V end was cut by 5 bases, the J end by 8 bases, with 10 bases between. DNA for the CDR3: TGTGCCAGCAGTCCGAGGATCGATTCACCCCTCCACTTT. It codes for CASSPRIDSPLHF.

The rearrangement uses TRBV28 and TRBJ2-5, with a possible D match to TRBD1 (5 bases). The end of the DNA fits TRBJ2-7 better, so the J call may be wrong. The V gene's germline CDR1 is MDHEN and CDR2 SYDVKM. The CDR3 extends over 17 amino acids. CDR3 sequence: CASSLSAGSRPNYEQYF. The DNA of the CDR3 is TGTGCCAGCAGTTTATCCGCAGGGTCTAGACCTAACTACGAGCAGTACTTC.

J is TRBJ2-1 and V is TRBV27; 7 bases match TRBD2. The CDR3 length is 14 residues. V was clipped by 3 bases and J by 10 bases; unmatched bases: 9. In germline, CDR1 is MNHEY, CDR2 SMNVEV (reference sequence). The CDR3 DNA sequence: TGTGCCAGCAGTTTGGGAGGGGTGTTCGGGGAGCAGTTCTTC. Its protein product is CASSLGGVFGEQFF.

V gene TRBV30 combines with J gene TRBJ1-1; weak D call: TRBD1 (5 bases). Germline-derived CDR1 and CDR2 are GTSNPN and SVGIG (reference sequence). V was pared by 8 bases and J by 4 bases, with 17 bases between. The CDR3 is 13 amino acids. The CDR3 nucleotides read TGTGCCAGGTCCCAGGGCTTGGGCACTGAAGCTTTCTTT. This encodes CARSQGLGTEAFF.

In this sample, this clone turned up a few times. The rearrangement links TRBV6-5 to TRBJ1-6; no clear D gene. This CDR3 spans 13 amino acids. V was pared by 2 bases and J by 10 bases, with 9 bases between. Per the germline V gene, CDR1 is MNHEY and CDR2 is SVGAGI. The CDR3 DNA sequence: TGTGCCAGCAGTTACCGGGGTTTATCACCCCTCCACTTT. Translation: CASSYRGLSPLHF.

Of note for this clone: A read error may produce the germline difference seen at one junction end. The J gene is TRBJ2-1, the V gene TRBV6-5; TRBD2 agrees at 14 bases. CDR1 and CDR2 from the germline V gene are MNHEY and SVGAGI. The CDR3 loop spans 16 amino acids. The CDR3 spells CASSYLGTSGSGEQFF. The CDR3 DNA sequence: TGTGCCAGCAGCTACTTGGGGACTAGCGGGAGTGGCGAGCAGTTCTTC.

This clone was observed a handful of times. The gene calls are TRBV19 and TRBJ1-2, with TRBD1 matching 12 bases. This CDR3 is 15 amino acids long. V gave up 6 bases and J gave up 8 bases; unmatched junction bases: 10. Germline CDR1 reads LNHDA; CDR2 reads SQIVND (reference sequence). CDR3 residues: CASSSLGTGGAGYTF. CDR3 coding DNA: TGTGCCAGTAGCTCTCTTGGGACAGGGGGCGCCGGCTACACCTTC. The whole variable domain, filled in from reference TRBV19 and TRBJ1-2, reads DGGITQSPKYLFRKEGQNVTLSCEQNLNHDAMYWYRQDPGQGLRLIYYSQIVNDFQKGDIAEGYSVSREKKESFPLTVTSAQKNPTAFYLCASSSLGTGGAGYTFGSGTRLTVV.

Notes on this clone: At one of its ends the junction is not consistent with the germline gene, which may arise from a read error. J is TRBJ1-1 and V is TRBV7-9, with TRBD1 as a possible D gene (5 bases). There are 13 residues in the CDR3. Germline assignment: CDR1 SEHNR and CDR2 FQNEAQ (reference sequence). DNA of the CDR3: TGTTCCAGCAGCCGACAGCGGAACACTGAAGCTTTCTTT. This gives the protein CSSSRQRNTEAFF.

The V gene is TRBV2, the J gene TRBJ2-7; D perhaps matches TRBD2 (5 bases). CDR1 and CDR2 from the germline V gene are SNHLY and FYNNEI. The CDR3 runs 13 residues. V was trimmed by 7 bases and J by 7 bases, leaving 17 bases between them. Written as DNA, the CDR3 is TGTGCCAGCAAGACGGAAAACGGGGATGAGCAGTACTTC. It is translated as CASKTENGDEQYF.

The CDR3 protein is CASSPQQKETQYF. CDR3 DNA sequence: TGTGCCAGCTCACCACAACAGAAGGAGACCCAGTACTTC. The chain carries TRBV18 and TRBJ2-5; D is undetermined. V gave up 1 base and J gave up 5 bases, with 8 bases separating them. The CDR3 has 13 residues. Germline CDR1 and CDR2: KGHSH and LQKENI.

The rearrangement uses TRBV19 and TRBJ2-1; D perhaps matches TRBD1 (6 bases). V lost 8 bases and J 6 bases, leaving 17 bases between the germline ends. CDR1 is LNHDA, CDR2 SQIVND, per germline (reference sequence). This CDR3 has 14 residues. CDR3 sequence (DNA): TGTGCCAGTTCCTTTCCGGGACACTCCAATGAGCAGTTCTTC. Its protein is CASSFPGHSNEQFF.

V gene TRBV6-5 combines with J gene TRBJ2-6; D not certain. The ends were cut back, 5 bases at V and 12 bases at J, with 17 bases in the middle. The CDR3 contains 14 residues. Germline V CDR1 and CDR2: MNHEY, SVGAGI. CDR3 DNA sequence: TGTGCCAGCAGTGCCAGACCTCTCCCTAGCGTCCTGACTTTC. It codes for CASSARPLPSVLTF.

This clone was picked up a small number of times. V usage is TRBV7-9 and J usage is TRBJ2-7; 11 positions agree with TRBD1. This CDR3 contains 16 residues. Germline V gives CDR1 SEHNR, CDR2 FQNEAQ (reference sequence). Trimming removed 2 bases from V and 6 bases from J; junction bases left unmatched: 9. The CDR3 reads CASSLRIGQGATEQYF. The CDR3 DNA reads TGTGCCAGCAGCTTACGCATAGGACAGGGGGCGACCGAGCAGTACTTC.

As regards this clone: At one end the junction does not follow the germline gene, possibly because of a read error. The CDR3 protein is CSSSLGTSGSDNTGELFF. The CDR3 coding sequence is TGTTCCAGCAGCTTAGGGACTAGCGGGAGTGATAACACCGGGGAGCTGTTTTTT. The rearrangement joins TRBV7-9 to TRBJ2-2, with 14 bases fitting TRBD2. Germline assignment: CDR1 SEHNR and CDR2 FQNEAQ (reference sequence). The CDR3 has 18 amino acids.

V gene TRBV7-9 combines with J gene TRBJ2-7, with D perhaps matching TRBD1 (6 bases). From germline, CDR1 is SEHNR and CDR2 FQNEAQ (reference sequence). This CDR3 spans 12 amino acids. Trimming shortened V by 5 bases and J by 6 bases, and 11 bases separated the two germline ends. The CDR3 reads CASSVTGIEQYF. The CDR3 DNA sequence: TGTGCCAGCAGCGTAACAGGGATCGAGCAGTACTTC.

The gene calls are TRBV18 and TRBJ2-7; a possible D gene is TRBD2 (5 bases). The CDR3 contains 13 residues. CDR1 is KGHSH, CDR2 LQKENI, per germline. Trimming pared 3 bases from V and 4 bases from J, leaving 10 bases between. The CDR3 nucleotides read TGTGCCAGCTCACCTTACGGGATATACGAGCAGTACTTC. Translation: CASSPYGIYEQYF.

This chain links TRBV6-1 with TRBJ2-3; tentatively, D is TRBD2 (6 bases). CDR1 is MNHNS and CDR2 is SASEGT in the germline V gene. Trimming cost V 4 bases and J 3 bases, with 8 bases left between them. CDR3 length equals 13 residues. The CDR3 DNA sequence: TGTGCCAGCAGTGTTGGGACTACAGATACGCAGTATTTT. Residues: CASSVGTTDTQYF.

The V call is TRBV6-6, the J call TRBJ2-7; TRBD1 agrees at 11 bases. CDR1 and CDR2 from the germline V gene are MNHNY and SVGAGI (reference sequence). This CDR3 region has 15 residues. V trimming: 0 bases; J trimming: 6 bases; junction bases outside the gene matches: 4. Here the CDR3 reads CASSYSAGTGGEQYF. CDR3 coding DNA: TGTGCCAGCAGTTACTCCGCCGGGACAGGGGGCGAGCAGTACTTC.

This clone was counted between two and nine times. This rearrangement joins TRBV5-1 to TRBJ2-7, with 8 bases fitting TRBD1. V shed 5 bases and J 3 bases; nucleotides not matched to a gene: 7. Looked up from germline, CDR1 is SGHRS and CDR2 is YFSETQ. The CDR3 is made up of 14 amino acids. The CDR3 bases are TGCGCCAGCAGTTGGATGGGACAGGACTACGAGCAGTACTTC. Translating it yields CASSWMGQDYEQYF. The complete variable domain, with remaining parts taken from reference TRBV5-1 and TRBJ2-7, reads KAGVTQTPRYLIKTRGQQVTLSCSPISGHRSVSWYQQTPGQGLQFLFEYFSETQRNKGNFPGRFSGRQFSNSRSEMNVSTLELGDSALYLCASSWMGQDYEQYFGPGTRLTVT.